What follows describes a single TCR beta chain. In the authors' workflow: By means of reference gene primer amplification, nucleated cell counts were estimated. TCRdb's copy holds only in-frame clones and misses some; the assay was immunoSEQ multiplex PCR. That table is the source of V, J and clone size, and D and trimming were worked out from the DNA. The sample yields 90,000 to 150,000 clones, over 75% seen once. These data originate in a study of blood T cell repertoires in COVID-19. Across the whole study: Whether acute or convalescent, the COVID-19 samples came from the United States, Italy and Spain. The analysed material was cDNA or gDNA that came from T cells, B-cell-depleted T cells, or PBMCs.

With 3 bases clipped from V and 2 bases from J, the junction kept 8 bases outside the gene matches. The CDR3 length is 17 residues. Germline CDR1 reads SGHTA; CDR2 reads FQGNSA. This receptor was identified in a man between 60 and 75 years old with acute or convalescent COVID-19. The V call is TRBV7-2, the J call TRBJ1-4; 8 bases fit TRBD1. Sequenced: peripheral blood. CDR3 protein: CASSFHRGGLTNEKLFF. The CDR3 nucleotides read TGTGCCAGCAGCTTCCACAGGGGGGGACTCACTAATGAAAAACTGTTTTTT.